These 4 T cell receptor beta chains originate from one sample sequenced in a study of T cells in Graves' hyperthyroidism and ophthalmopathy. Regions amplified from RNA transcripts were the TCR beta CDR3 regions. The primer set for the first-round RT-PCR of the TCR CDR3 was HTBI. TCRdb reanalysed the multiplex PCR reads using MiXCR and keeps one entry per CDR3 protein. This sample yields 250,000 to 350,000 distinct CDR3 sequences, of which about 17% are seen a single time; around 57% belongs to the top ten. What was sequenced was blood. The origin of the receptors is a woman aged 55-70 years with Graves' ophthalmopathy.

This clonotype was observed many times. The chain has TRBV7-9 and TRBJ1-5; D remains ambiguous. The CDR3 extends over 14 amino acids. V lost 5 bases and J lost 7, with 15 bases in between. Germline CDR1 is SEHNR and CDR2 is FQNEAQ (reference sequence). The CDR3 sequence: CASSRGGGGQPQHF. The CDR3 nucleotides are TGTGCCAGCAGCCGGGGAGGTGGAGGCCAGCCCCAGCATTTT.

As concerns this clonotype: A read error may account for a junction end that differs from germline. The chain recombines TRBV2 with TRBJ1-5, with unresolved D. Looked up from germline, CDR1 is SNHLY and CDR2 is FYNNEI. The CDR3 has 15 amino acids. The DNA of the CDR3 is TGTGCCAACAGTGAAGGGCAGGAGAGCAATCAGCCCCAGCATTTT. It encodes CANSEGQESNQPQHF. Full variable domain (missing parts from reference TRBV2 and TRBJ1-5): EPEVTQTPSHQVTQMGQEVILRCVPISNHLYFYWYRQILGQKVEFLVSFYNNEISEKSEIFDDQFSVERPDGSNFTLKIRSTKLEDSAMYFCANSEGQESNQPQHFGDGTRLSIL.

The table lists this clonotype with many counts. The V gene is TRBV6-5, the J gene TRBJ2-2, with D possibly matching TRBD2 (6 bases). Trimming removed 3 bases at V and 4 bases at J, with 9 bases between. This CDR3 region has 14 residues. Germline CDR1 MNHEY, CDR2 SVGAGI. The CDR3 sequence is CASSYSGGTGELFF. As DNA, the CDR3 is TGTGCCAGCAGTTATTCCGGGGGCACCGGGGAGCTGTTTTTT.

This chain uses TRBV30 with TRBJ1-1; 12 bases fit TRBD1. Looked up from germline, CDR1 is GTSNPN and CDR2 is SVGIG (reference sequence). CDR3 length: 14 amino acids. V shed 5 bases and J 4 bases; nucleotides not matched to a gene: 5. CDR3 residues: CAWSLGQGATEAFF. The CDR3 bases are TGTGCCTGGTCCCTGGGACAGGGGGCCACTGAAGCTTTCTTT.